Below are 17 T cell receptor beta chains sequenced from a single sample in a study of blood T cell repertoires in COVID-19. TCRdb's copy holds only in-frame clones and misses some; the assay was immunoSEQ multiplex PCR. The sample has a few hundred thousand clones; about 89% are singletons. The specimen was peripheral blood. The receptors were gathered from a woman in her twenties or thirties with COVID-19, enrolled during active disease.

The rearrangement links TRBV9 to TRBJ1-1; 7 bases line up with TRBD1. The V gene end was trimmed by 4 bases and the J gene end by 0 bases; junction bases not matched to a gene: 6. The CDR3 length is 15 residues. Germline V CDR1 and CDR2: SGDLS, YYNGEE. As DNA, the CDR3 is TGTGCCAGCAGCCCGCACCAGGGGGTGAACACTGAAGCTTTCTTT. Protein sequence: CASSPHQGVNTEAFF.

This clone showed up just once. The J gene is TRBJ1-2, the V gene TRBV9; D may be TRBD1 (5 bases). Trimming cost V 0 bases and J 4 bases, with 22 bases left between them. Germline V gives CDR1 SGDLS, CDR2 YYNGEE. This CDR3 region has 18 residues. The CDR3 nucleotides are TGTGCCAGCAGCGTAGCACCGACAGTGCGCAAAATTCGCTATGGCTACACCTTC. Its translation is CASSVAPTVRKIRYGYTF. Using reference TRBV9 and TRBJ1-2 for the parts outside the CDR3, the full variable domain is DSGVTQTPKHLITATGQRVTLRCSPRSGDLSVYWYQQSLDQGLQFLIQYYNGEERAKGNILERFSAQQFPDLHSELNLSSLELGDSALYFCASSVAPTVRKIRYGYTFGSGTRLTVV.

The rearrangement links TRBV6-5 to TRBJ2-7; 10 nucleotides agree with TRBD1. There are 14 residues in the CDR3. Germline loops: CDR1 MNHEY, CDR2 SVGAGI. V trimming: 4 bases; J trimming: 5 bases; junction bases outside the gene matches: 5. CDR3 sequence: CASSSGTGVHEQYF. The CDR3 DNA reads TGTGCCAGCAGTTCCGGGACAGGGGTCCACGAGCAGTACTTC.

The genes are TRBV7-2 and TRBJ2-7; 7 bases are a match to TRBD2. Germline V gene sequence: CDR1 SGHTA, CDR2 FQGNSA. The CDR3 is 14 residues long. Trimming at V came to 8 bases and at J to 0 bases, leaving 7 bases not matched to a gene. The DNA of the CDR3 is TGTGCCAGCGCAGCGCGGGAGAGCTCCTACGAGCAGTACTTC. Its protein product is CASAARESSYEQYF.

V gene TRBV9 combines with J gene TRBJ2-7, with 11 bases lining up with TRBD1. V lost 3 bases, J lost 3 bases, and 5 bases stayed unmatched. Germline loops: CDR1 SGDLS, CDR2 YYNGEE. CDR3 length equals 15 residues. CDR3 DNA: TGTGCCAGCAGCGCTGCCGGGACAGGGGGCTACGAGCAGTACTTC. It specifies CASSAAGTGGYEQYF. Using reference TRBV9 and TRBJ2-7 for the parts outside the CDR3, the full variable domain is DSGVTQTPKHLITATGQRVTLRCSPRSGDLSVYWYQQSLDQGLQFLIQYYNGEERAKGNILERFSAQQFPDLHSELNLSSLELGDSALYFCASSAAGTGGYEQYFGPGTRLTVT.

This chain joins TRBV7-6 and TRBJ1-6; D call uncertain. The CDR3 contains 14 residues. Trimming took off 1 base at V and 4 bases at J, with 5 bases between the two ends. From germline, CDR1 is SGHVS and CDR2 FNYEAQ. This CDR3 is CASSLDRYNSPLHF. DNA for the CDR3: TGTGCCAGCAGCTTAGACCGGTATAATTCACCCCTCCACTTT. The full variable domain, in which reference TRBV7-6 and TRBJ1-6 provide the parts outside the CDR3, is GAGVSQSPRYKVTKRGQDVALRCDPISGHVSLYWYRQALGQGPEFLTYFNYEAQQDKSGLPNDRFSAERPEGSISTLTIQRTEQRDSAMYRCASSLDRYNSPLHFGNGTRLTVT.

The chain joins TRBV4-3 to TRBJ2-7; weak D call: TRBD1 (7 bases). This CDR3 has 14 residues. V shed 3 bases and J shed 7 bases, with 16 bases lying between them. CDR1 is LGHNA and CDR2 is YSLEER in the germline V gene. Written as DNA, the CDR3 is TGCGCCAGCAGCCACCGATTGACAGGGACTGAGCAGTACTTC. Translation gives CASSHRLTGTEQYF.

This clone was observed a handful of times. The rearrangement joins TRBV10-1 to TRBJ2-1; TRBD1 matches 9 bases. J was trimmed by 7 bases and V by 8 bases; bases with no gene match: 12. CDR3 size: 15 residues. From germline, CDR1 is WNHNN and CDR2 SYGVQD (reference sequence). CDR3 residues: CASSGDRGLDNEQFF. CDR3 coding DNA: TGCGCCAGCTCGGGCGACAGGGGGTTGGATAATGAGCAGTTCTTC.

This clone was seen only a few times. DNA for the CDR3: TGTGCCGGGGGAGGGCTCAGGTACGAGCAGTACTTC. This encodes CAGGGLRYEQYF. The chain carries TRBV2 and TRBJ2-7; TRBD2 agrees at 7 bases. Trimming at V came to 11 bases and at J to 4 bases, leaving 8 bases not matched to a gene. CDR1 and CDR2 from the germline V gene are SNHLY and FYNNEI. The CDR3 has 12 residues.

V and J are TRBV6-6 and TRBJ2-5; 10 nucleotides line up with TRBD2. The CDR3 is 16 residues long. V was pared by 2 bases and J by 0 bases, with 3 bases of the junction left unmatched. The V gene's germline CDR1 is MNHNY and CDR2 SVGAGI (reference sequence). In DNA form, the CDR3 reads TGTGCCAGCAGTTACGTCGGACTAGCGGACCAAGAGACCCAGTACTTC. As protein: CASSYVGLADQETQYF.

V and J are TRBV7-9 and TRBJ2-5; D is possibly TRBD2 (5 bases). The germline V gene encodes CDR1 SEHNR and CDR2 FQNEAQ (reference sequence). Trimming cost V 5 bases and J 7 bases, with 5 bases left between them. The length of the CDR3 is 10 residues. The CDR3 region is CASSAGTQYF. Here the CDR3 DNA reads TGTGCCAGCAGCGCGGGGACCCAGTACTTC. Full variable domain (missing parts from reference TRBV7-9 and TRBJ2-5): DTGVSQNPRHKITKRGQNVTFRCDPISEHNRLYWYRQTLGQGPEFLTYFQNEAQLEKSRLLSDRFSAERPKGSFSTLEIQRTEQGDSAMYLCASSAGTQYFGPGTRLLVL.

This clone was detected only a few times. The genes are TRBV6-4 and TRBJ2-7, with a weak D call TRBD2 (6 bases). The CDR3 runs to 13 residues. The V end was cut by 7 bases, the J end by 12 bases, with 22 bases between. CDR1 is MRHNA, CDR2 SNTAGT, per germline. CDR3 residues: CASTMDPGSQVYF. The CDR3, as DNA: TGTGCCAGCACCATGGATCCCGGGAGTCAAGTGTACTTC.

V usage is TRBV9 and J usage is TRBJ2-4; D may be TRBD1 (6 bases). V lost 2 bases and J lost 0, with 15 bases in between. The CDR3 is made up of 17 amino acids. From germline, CDR1 is SGDLS and CDR2 YYNGEE. The CDR3 is CASSVDPPQGAKNIQYF. In nucleotides, the CDR3 is TGTGCCAGCAGCGTCGATCCCCCACAGGGAGCCAAAAACATTCAGTACTTC.

This clone showed up just a few times. Here the CDR3 DNA reads TGTGCCAGTACCCCCTGGGGGGTGAAGACAGGGTTGTCCACTGAAGCTTTCTTT. It encodes CASTPWGVKTGLSTEAFF. V gene TRBV19 combines with J gene TRBJ1-1; the match to TRBD1 covers 7 bases. This CDR3 comprises 18 residues. CDR1 and CDR2 (germline): LNHDA, SQIVND (reference sequence). V lost 7 bases and J lost 4; bases outside the gene matches: 21.

The rearrangement joins TRBV6-5 to TRBJ2-1; possible D gene TRBD2, 7 bases. This CDR3 spans 12 amino acids. V lost 5 bases, J lost 15 bases, and 17 bases lay in between. Looked up from germline, CDR1 is MNHEY and CDR2 is SVGAGI. CDR3 protein: CASSIWGRELFF. The CDR3 DNA reads TGTGCCAGCAGTATTTGGGGGCGGGAGTTGTTCTTC.

This clone was observed a single time. The gene calls are TRBV7-2 and TRBJ2-2; the D gene is possibly TRBD1 (7 bases). CDR3 length: 16 amino acids. The V and J ends lost 7 bases and 0 bases respectively, with 15 bases between them. Germline CDR1 is SGHTA and CDR2 is FQGNSA. The CDR3 DNA follows: TGTGCCAGCACCGGAGGGGGCGGCGCGAACACCGGGGAGCTGTTTTTT. It encodes CASTGGGGANTGELFF.

The rearrangement links TRBV2 to TRBJ2-2; 8 bases map to TRBD2. J gave up 3 bases and V 6 bases, and 6 bases lay outside the gene matches. This CDR3 has 15 amino acids. The germline gives CDR1 SNHLY, CDR2 FYNNEI. The CDR3 bases are TGTGCCAGCAGGACCGGGACTAGGGACACCGGGGAGCTGTTTTTT. Translating gives CASRTGTRDTGELFF.